A selection of T cell receptor beta chains follows, all from one sample in a study of blood T cell repertoires in COVID-19. The data were produced by immunoSEQ multiplex PCR, yet TCRdb's version contains in-frame clones alone and is incomplete. The data show around 390,000 clones, about 87% seen once. Material for sequencing was PBMCs or T cells enriched from blood (not recorded which). These receptor sequences come from a woman aged 50 to 65 who had recovered from COVID-19. CDR3s include the opening cysteine and the closing phenylalanine or tryptophan.

>TRBV14|TRBJ1-1
CASSQELGGRAEAFF
>TRBV5-1|TRBJ2-7
CASSLLQGNEQYF
>TRBV4-2|TRBJ1-2
CASSQGTVSRGYTF
>TRBV9|TRBJ2-2
CASSVEVVDRGSAGELFF
>TRBV27|TRBJ1-6
CASSLIWTGANSPLHF
>TRBV2|TRBJ2-3
CASSTSGASTDTQYF
>TRBV6-2/TRBV6-3|TRBJ2-3
CASSRHRSSPTDTQYF
>TRBV4-2|TRBJ2-2
CASSQVVGGLAGELFF
>TRBV5-4|TRBJ2-7
CASSLDRGTYEQYF
>TRBV6-5|TRBJ1-6
CASSYGGVGKKSPLHF
>TRBV19|TRBJ1-6
CASSTLRPGQGNSPLHF
>TRBV21-1|TRBJ1-5
CASSFGGGEDEYSNQPQHF
>TRBV6-4|TRBJ1-1
CASSGDRDTEAFF
>TRBV28|TRBJ1-5
CASSFRANQPQHF
>TRBV2|TRBJ2-1
CASKLDYQMGNEQFF
>TRBV4-3|TRBJ2-7
CASSQDPPGQGSYEQYF
>TRBV19|TRBJ2-5
CASSARTGTGGGETQYF
>TRBV24-1|TRBJ2-2
CATSDKNSLIPGELFF
>TRBV7-2|TRBJ2-7
CASSLTRDTYEQYF
>TRBV27|TRBJ2-3
CASSVSGGSTDTQYF
>TRBV18|TRBJ2-2
CASSPTTTNTGELFF
>TRBV10-3|TRBJ1-4
CAISGDAGNEKLFF
>TRBV5-1|TRBJ1-3
CASSLAAGIGNTIYF
>TRBV27|TRBJ1-4
CASSLRGTNEKLFF
>TRBV18|TRBJ1-4
CASSPGEGQEYEKLFF
>TRBV7-9|TRBJ2-7
CASSRSPGQDEQYF
>TRBV7-2|TRBJ1-1
CASSLLAPSNTEAFF
>TRBV6-5|TRBJ1-2
CASRAGGGYGYTF
>TRBV2|TRBJ1-2
CASTRGGAWGGYTF
>TRBV11-3|TRBJ1-6
CASSQDRQTRYNSPLHF
>TRBV18|TRBJ1-1
CASSPQGRDTEAFF
>TRBV2|TRBJ1-3
CASSEMRDSGNTIYF
>TRBV27|TRBJ1-4
CASRARVADEKLFF
>TRBV7-9|TRBJ1-2
CASSAPVGLTKDYGYTF
>TRBV7-2|TRBJ2-5
CASSPGQGQETQYF
>TRBV5-4|TRBJ2-2
CASSWTGTNTGELFF
>TRBV7-9|TRBJ2-2
CASSPRQGDTGELFF
>TRBV5-1|TRBJ2-1
CASSVEFQEQFF
>TRBV5-1|TRBJ2-3
CASRMGAPGDTQYF
>TRBV6-5|TRBJ2-7
CASSYLGTGYEQYF
>TRBV7-2|TRBJ1-2
CASSLSGERMRGYTF
>TRBV14|TRBJ2-2
CASSSGTSNTGELFF
>TRBV12-5|TRBJ1-2
CAGGLGQVGYTF
>TRBV6-1|TRBJ2-5
CASSDSLAETQYF
>TRBV2|TRBJ2-5
CASSGQGVQETQYF
>TRBV18|TRBJ1-5
CASSPKVRQGAIESQPQHF
>TRBV30|TRBJ1-1
CAWRAPGVPEAFF
>TRBV7-2|TRBJ1-3
CASSLGANSLSGNTIYF
>TRBV24-1|TRBJ2-7
CATSDWGQGLNEQYF
>TRBV11-3|TRBJ2-3
CASSRKGQLTGTQYF
>TRBV7-2|TRBJ1-2
CASSFSGYGYTF
>TRBV7-9|TRBJ2-5
CASSPPGRGGQETQYF
>TRBV19|TRBJ1-5
CATRNGPLNQPQHF
>TRBV7-2|TRBJ1-2
CASSLGATGVDYGYTF
>TRBV4-2|TRBJ1-1
CASSQDSGSRGDTGNTEAFF
>TRBV6-5|TRBJ2-7
CASTGASSYEQYF
>TRBV5-1|TRBJ1-2
CASSPSDVRGYGYTF
>TRBV25-1|TRBJ1-6
CASSERTPYNSPLHF